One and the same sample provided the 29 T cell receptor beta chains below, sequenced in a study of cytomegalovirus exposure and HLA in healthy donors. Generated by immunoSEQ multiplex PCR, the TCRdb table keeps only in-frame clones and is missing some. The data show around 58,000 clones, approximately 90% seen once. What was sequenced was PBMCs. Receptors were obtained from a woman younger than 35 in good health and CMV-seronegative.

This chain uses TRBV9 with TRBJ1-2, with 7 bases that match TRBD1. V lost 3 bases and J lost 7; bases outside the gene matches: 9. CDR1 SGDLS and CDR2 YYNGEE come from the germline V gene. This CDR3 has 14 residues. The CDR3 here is CASSAQTGWGGYTF. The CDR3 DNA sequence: TGTGCCAGCAGCGCTCAGACAGGGTGGGGTGGCTACACCTTC.

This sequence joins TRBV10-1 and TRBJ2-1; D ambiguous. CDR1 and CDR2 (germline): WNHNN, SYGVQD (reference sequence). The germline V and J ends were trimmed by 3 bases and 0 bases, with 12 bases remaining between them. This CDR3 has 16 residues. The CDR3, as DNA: TGCGCCAGCAGTGACTCCCTCTCGAGCTCCTACAATGAGCAGTTCTTC. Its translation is CASSDSLSSSYNEQFF.

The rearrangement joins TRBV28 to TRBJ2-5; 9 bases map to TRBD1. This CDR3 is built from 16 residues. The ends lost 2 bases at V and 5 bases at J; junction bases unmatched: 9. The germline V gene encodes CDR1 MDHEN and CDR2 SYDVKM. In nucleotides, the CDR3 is TGTGCCAGCAGTTTAGAGTTGGACAGGGGCGTGGAGACCCAGTACTTC. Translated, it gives CASSLELDRGVETQYF.

CDR3 amino acids: CASSELAGGPGRETQYF. CDR3 bases: TGTGCCAGCAGTGAACTAGCGGGAGGGCCGGGTCGAGAGACCCAGTACTTC. The V gene is TRBV6-1, the J gene TRBJ2-5, with 12 nucleotides matching TRBD2. J lost 4 bases, V lost 2 bases, and 8 bases had no gene match. Germline values: CDR1 MNHNS, CDR2 SASEGT. The CDR3 has 17 amino acids.

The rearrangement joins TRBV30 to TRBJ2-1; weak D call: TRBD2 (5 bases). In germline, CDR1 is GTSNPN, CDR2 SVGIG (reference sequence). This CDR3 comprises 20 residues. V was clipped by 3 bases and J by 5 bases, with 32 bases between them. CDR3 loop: CAWSNGLGDQNNGLDNEQFF. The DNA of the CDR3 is TGTGCCTGGAGCAACGGTCTGGGAGATCAAAACAACGGGTTGGACAATGAGCAGTTCTTC.

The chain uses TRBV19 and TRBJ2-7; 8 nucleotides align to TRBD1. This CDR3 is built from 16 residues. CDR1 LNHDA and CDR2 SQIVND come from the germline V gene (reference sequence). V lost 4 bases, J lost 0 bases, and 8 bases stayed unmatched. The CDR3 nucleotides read TGTGCCAGTAGTAGCCCCCGGGACAGGCCCTCCTACGAGCAGTACTTC. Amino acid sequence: CASSSPRDRPSYEQYF. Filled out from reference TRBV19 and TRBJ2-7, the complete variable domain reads DGGITQSPKYLFRKEGQNVTLSCEQNLNHDAMYWYRQDPGQGLRLIYYSQIVNDFQKGDIAEGYSVSREKKESFPLTVTSAQKNPTAFYLCASSSPRDRPSYEQYFGPGTRLTVT.

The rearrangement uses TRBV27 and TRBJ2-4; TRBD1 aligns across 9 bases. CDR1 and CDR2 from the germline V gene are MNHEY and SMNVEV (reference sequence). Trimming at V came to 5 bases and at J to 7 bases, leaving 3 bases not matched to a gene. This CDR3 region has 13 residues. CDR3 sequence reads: CASSPDRGNIQYF. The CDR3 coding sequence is TGTGCCAGCAGTCCTGACAGGGGGAACATTCAGTACTTC.

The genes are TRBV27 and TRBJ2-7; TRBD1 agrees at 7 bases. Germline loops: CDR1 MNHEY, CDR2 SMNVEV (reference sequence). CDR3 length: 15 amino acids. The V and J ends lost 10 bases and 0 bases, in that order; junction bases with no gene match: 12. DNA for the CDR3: TGTGCCACCAAATACACAGGGGACCTCTCCTACGAGCAGTACTTC. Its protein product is CATKYTGDLSYEQYF.

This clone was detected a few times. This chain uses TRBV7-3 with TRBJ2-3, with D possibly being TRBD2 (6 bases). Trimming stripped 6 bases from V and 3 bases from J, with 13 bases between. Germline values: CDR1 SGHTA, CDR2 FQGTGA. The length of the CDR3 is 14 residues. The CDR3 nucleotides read TGTGCCAGCAGTAAGGGACTTTCTACAGATACGCAGTATTTT. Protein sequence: CASSKGLSTDTQYF.

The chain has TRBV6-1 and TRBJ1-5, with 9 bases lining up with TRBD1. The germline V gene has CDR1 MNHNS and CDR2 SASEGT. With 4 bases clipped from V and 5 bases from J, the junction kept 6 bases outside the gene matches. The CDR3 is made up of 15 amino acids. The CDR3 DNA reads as TGTGCCAGCAGTGGCGGACAGGGGACGTATCAGCCCCAGCATTTT. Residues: CASSGGQGTYQPQHF.

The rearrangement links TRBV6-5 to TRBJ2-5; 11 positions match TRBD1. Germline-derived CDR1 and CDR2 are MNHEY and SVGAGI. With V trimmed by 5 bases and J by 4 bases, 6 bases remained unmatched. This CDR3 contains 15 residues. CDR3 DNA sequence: TGTGCCAGCAGTCCCTGGACAGGGGGCCCAGAGACCCAGTACTTC. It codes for CASSPWTGGPETQYF.

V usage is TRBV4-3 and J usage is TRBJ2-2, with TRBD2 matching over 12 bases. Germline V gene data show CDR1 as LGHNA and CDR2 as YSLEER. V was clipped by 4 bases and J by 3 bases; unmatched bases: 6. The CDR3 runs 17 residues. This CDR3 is CASSPGGTSGHTGELFF. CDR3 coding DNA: TGCGCCAGCAGCCCGGGGGGGACTAGCGGGCACACCGGGGAGCTGTTTTTT.

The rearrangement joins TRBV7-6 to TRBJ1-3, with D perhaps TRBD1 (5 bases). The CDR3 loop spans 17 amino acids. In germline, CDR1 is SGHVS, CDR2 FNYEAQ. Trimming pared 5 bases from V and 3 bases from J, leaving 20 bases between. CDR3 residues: CASSPNGGGTGGNTIYF. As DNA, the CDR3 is TGTGCCAGCAGCCCAAACGGGGGTGGTACGGGTGGAAACACCATATATTTT.

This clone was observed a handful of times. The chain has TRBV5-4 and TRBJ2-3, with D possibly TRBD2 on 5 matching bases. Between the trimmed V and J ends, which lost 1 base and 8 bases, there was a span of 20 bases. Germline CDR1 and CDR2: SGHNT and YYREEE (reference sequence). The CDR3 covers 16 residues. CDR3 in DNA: TGTGCCAGCAGCTTGACTCCGAACCTACAAGGAGGTACGCAGTATTTT. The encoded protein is CASSLTPNLQGGTQYF.

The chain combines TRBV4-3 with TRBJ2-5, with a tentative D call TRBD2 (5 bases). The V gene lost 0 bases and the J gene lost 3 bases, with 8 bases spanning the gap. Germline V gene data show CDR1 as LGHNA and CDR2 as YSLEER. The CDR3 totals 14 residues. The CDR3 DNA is TGCGCCAGCAGCCAAGAGATCGGGGAAGAGACCCAGTACTTC. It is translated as CASSQEIGEETQYF.

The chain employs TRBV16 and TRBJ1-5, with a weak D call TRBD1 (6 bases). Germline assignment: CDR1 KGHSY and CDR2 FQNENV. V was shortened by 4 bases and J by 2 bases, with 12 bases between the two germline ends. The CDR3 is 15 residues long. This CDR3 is CASSLGGLGNQPQHF. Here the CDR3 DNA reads TGTGCCAGCAGCCTGGGGGGGCTCGGCAATCAGCCCCAGCATTTT.

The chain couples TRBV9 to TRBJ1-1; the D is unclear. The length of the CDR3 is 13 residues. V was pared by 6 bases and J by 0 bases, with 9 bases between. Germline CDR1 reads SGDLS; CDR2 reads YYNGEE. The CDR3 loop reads CASTRGLNTEAFF. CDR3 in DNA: TGTGCCAGCACTCGGGGTTTGAACACTGAAGCTTTCTTT.

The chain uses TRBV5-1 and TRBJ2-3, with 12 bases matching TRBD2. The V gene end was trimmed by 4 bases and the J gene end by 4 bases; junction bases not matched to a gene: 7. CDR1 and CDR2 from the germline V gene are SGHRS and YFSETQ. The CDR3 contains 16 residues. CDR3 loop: CASSSSGLAGSDTQYF. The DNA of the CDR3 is TGCGCCAGCAGCAGCTCCGGACTAGCGGGGTCAGATACGCAGTATTTT.

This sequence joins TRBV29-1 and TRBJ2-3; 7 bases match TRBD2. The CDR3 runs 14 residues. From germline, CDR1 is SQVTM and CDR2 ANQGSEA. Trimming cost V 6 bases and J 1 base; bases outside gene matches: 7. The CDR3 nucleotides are TGCAGCGTACGGACTAGGGCTGGCACAGATACGCAGTATTTT. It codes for CSVRTRAGTDTQYF.

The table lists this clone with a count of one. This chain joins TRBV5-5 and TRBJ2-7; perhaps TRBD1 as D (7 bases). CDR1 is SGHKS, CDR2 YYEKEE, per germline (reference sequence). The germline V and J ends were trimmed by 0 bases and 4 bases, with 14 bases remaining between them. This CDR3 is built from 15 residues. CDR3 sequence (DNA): TGTGCCAGCAGCTTGGCCGGAGGGGGCGGGTACGAGCAGTACTTC. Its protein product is CASSLAGGGGYEQYF.

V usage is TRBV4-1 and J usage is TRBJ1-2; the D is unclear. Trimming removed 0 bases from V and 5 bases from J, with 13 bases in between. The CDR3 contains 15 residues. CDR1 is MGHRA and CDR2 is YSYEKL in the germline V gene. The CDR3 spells CASSQEATGGYGYTF. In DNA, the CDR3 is TGCGCCAGCAGCCAAGAAGCAACGGGTGGGTATGGCTACACCTTC.

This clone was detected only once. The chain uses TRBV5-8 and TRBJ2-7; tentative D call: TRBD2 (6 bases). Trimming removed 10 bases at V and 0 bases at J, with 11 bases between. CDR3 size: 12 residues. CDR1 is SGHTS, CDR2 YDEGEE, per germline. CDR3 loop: CAGRGISYEQYF. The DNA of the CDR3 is TGTGCCGGGCGCGGGATCTCCTACGAGCAGTACTTC.

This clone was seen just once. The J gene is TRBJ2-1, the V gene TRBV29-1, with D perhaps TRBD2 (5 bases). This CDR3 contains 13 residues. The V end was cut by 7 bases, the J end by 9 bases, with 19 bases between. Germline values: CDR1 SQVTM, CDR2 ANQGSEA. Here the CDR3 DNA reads TGCAGCGGAATCGAAGGAGGATGGGGTGAGCAGTTCTTC. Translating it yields CSGIEGGWGEQFF.

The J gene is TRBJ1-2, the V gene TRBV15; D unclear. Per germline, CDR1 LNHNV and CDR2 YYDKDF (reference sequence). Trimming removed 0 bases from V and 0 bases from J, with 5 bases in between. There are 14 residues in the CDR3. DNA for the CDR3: TGTGCCACCAGCAGAGATGGAGCTAACTATGGCTACACCTTC. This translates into CATSRDGANYGYTF.

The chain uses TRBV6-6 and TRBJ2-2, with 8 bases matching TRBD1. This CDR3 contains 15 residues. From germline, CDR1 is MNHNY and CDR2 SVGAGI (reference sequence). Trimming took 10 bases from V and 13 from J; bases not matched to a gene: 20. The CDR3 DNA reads TGTGCCACCCAGGGTTCCAGGGGGCGGTCCGATGGGCTGTTTTTT. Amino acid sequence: CATQGSRGRSDGLFF.

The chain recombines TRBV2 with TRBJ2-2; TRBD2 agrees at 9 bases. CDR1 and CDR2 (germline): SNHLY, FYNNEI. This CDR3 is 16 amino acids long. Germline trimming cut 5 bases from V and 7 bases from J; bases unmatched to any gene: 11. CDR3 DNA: TGTGCCAGCAGTCATCCGGGACTAGCCTCCGGCGGGGAGCTGTTTTTT. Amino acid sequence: CASSHPGLASGGELFF.

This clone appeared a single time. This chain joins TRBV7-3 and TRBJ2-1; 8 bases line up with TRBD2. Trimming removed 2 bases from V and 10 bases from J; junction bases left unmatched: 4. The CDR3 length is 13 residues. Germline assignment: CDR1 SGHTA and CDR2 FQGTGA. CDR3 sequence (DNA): TGTGCCAGCAGCTTAGGGACTAGTCGAGAGCAGTTCTTC. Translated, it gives CASSLGTSREQFF.

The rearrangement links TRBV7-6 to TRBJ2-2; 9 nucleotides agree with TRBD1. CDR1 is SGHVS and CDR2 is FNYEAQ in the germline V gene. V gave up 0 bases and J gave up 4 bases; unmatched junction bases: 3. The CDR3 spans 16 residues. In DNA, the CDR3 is TGTGCCAGCAGCTTAGCGGGGACAGGGTCCACCGGGGAGCTGTTTTTT. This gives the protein CASSLAGTGSTGELFF.

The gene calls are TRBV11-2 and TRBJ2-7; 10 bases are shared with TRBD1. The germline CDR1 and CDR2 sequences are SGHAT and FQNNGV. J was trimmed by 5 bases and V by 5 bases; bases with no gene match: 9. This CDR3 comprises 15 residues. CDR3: CASSKTGTGVDEQYF. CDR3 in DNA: TGTGCCAGCAGCAAAACAGGGACAGGGGTTGACGAGCAGTACTTC.